A single count supports the clone carrying this TCR beta chain. What it recognizes is unknown. PCR was performed using 60 Vbeta and 13 Jbeta primers. The protocol was immunoSEQ multiplex PCR, while the TCRdb copy is restricted to in-frame clones and leaves out a portion. The data contain some 150,000 clones, over 65% of them seen just once; the ten biggest clones take up about 2%. V shed 1 base and J 5 bases; nucleotides not matched to a gene: 16. The CDR3 extends over 18 amino acids. The germline CDR1 and CDR2 sequences are GTSNPN and SVGIG (reference sequence). This entry comes from a study of cytomegalovirus exposure and HLA in healthy donors. Study outcomes and limitations: Altogether, 150 to 200 TCR beta chains were recorded as cytomegalovirus-associated. Some V segments could not be told apart, so they were left out, TRBV6-2 and TRBV6-3 among them.

The sequence was collected from a female donor in good health and CMV-seropositive. V is TRBV30 and J is TRBJ2-5, with TRBD2 matching over 10 bases. Specimen: PBMCs. The CDR3 sequence is CAWSDLSGRGVVFETQYF. The CDR3 nucleotides are TGTGCCTGGAGTGACTTGAGCGGGAGGGGCGTCGTTTTTGAGACCCAGTACTTC.